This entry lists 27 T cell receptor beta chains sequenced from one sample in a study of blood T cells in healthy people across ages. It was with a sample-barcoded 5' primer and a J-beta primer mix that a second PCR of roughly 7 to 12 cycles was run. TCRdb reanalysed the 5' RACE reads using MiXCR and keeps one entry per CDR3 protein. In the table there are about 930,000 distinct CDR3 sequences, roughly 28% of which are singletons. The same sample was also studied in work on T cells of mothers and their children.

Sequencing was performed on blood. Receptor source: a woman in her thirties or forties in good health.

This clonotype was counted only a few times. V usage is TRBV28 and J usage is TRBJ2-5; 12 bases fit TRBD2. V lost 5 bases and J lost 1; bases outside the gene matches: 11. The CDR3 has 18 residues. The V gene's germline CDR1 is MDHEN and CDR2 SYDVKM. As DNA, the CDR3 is TGTGCCAGCAGTCCCGGGACTAGCGGGCACAGAATCCAAGAGACCCAGTACTTC. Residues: CASSPGTSGHRIQETQYF.

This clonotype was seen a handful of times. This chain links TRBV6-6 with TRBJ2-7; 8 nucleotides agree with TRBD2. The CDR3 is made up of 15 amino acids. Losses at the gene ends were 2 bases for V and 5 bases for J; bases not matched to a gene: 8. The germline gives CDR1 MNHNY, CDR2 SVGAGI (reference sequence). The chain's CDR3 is CASSYTTSGTDEQYF. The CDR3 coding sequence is TGTGCCAGCAGTTACACCACTAGCGGAACGGACGAGCAGTACTTC.

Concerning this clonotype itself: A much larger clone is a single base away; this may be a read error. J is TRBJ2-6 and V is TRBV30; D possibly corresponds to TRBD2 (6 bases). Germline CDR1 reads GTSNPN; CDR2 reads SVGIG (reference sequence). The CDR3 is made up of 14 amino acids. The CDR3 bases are TGTGCCTGGAGCGCCCCCGGGAGCCCCAACGTCCGGACTTTC. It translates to CAWSAPGSPNVRTF.

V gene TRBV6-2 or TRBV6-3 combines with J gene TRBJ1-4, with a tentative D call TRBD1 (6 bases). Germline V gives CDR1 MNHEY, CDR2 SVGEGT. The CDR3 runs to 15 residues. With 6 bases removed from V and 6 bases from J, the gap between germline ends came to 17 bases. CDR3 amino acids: CASRRWTAGDEKLFF. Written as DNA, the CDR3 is TGTGCCAGCAGACGGTGGACAGCCGGGGATGAAAAACTGTTTTTT.

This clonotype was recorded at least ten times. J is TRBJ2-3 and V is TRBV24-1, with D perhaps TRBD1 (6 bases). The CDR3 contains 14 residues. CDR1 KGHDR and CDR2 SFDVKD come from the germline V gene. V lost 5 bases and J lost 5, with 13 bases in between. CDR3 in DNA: TGTGCCACCAGTGGTGGGGGCGCGTTAGATACGCAGTATTTT. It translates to CATSGGGALDTQYF.

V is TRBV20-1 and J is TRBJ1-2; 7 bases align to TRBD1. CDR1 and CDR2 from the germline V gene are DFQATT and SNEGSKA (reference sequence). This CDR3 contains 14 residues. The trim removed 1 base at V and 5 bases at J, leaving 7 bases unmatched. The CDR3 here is CSARGTGKWYGYTF. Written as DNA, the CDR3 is TGCAGTGCTAGAGGGACAGGAAAATGGTATGGCTACACCTTC.

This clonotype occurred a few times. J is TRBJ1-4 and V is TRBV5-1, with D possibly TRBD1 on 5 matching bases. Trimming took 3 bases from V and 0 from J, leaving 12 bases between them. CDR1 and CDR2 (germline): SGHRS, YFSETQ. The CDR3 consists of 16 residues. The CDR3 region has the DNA TGCGCCAGCAGCTCGGGGCGCGTGGCAACTAATGAAAAACTGTTTTTT. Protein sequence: CASSSGRVATNEKLFF.

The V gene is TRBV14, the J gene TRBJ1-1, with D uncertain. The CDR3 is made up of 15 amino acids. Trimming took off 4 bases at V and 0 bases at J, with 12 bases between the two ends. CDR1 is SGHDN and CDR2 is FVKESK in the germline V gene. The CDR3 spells CASSRLGLMNTEAFF. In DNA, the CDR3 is TGTGCCAGCAGCCGCCTTGGATTAATGAACACTGAAGCTTTCTTT.

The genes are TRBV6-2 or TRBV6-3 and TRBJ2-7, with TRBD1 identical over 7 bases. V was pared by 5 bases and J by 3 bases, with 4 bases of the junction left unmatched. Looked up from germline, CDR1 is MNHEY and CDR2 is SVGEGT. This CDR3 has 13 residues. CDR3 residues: CASSVGTVYEQYF. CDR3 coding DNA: TGTGCCAGCAGTGTTGGGACAGTCTACGAGCAGTACTTC.

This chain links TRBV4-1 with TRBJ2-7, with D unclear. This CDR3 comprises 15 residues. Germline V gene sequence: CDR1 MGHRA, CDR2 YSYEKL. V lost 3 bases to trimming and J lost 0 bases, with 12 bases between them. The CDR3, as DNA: TGCGCCAGCAGCCATTTCGACGTAAACTCCTACGAGCAGTACTTC. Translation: CASSHFDVNSYEQYF.

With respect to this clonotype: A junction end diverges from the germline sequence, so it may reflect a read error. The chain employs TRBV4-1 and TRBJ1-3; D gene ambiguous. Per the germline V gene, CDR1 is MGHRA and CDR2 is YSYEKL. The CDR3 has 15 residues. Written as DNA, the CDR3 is TGCGCCAGCAGCCAAGATTATATGTGGGGAAACACCAGATATTTT. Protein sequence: CASSQDYMWGNTRYF.

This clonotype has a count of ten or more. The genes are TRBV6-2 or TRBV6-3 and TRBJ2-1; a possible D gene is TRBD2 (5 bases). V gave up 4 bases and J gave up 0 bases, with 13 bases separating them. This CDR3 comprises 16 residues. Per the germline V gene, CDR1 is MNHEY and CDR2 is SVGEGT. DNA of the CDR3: TGTGCCAGCAGTTGGGGAAGTGGGAGCTCCTACAATGAGCAGTTCTTC. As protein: CASSWGSGSSYNEQFF.

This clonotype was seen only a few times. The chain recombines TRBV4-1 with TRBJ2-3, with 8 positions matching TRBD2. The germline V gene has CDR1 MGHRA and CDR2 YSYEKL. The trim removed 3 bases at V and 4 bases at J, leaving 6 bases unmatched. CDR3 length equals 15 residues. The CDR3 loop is CASSHAGGDPDTQYF. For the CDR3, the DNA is TGCGCCAGCAGCCATGCCGGGGGGGATCCAGATACGCAGTATTTT.

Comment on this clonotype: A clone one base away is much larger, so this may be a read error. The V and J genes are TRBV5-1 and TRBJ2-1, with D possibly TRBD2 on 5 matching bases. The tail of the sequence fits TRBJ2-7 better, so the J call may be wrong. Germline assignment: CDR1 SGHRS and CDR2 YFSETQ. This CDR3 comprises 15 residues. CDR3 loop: CASGGIGSSYNEQYF. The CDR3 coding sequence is TGCGCCAGCGGCGGAATAGGGAGCTCCTACAATGAGCAGTACTTC.

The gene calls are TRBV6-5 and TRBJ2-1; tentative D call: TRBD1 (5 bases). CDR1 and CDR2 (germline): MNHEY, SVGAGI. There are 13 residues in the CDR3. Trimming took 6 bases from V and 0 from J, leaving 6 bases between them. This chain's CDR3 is CASRQVSYNEQFF. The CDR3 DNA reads TGTGCCAGCAGACAGGTCTCCTACAATGAGCAGTTCTTC.

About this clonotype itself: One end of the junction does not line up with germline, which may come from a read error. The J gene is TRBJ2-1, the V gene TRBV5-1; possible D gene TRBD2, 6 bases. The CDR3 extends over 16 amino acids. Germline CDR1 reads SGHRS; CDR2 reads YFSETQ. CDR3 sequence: CASNLRRGDARNEQFF. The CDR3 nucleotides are TGCGCCAGCAACTTGCGGCGCGGGGACGCCCGGAATGAGCAGTTCTTC.

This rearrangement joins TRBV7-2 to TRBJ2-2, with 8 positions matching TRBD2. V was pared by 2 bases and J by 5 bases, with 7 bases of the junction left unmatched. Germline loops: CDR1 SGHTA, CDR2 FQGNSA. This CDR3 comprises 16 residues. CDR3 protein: CASSLRGGRRTGELFF. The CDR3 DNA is TGTGCCAGCAGCTTACGGGGGGGGCGCAGGACCGGGGAGCTGTTTTTT. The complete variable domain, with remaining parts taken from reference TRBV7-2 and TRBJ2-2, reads GAGVSQSPSNKVTEKGKDVELRCDPISGHTALYWYRQSLGQGLEFLIYFQGNSAPDKSGLPSDRFSAERTGGSVSTLTIQRTQQEDSAVYLCASSLRGGRRTGELFFGEGSRLTVL.

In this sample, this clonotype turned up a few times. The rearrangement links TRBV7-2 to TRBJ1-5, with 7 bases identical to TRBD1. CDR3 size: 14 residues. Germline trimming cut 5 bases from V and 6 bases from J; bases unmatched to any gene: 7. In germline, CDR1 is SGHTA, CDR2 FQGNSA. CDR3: CASSQGGETQPQHF. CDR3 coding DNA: TGTGCCAGCAGCCAGGGGGGAGAAACTCAGCCCCAGCATTTT.

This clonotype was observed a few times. DNA for the CDR3: TGTGCCAGCAGCTTAGCAGGACTAGCGTTCGAGCAGTACTTC. This encodes CASSLAGLAFEQYF. The chain links TRBV7-9 to TRBJ2-7, with TRBD2 identical over 9 bases. With V trimmed by 0 bases and J by 6 bases, 3 bases remained unmatched. Germline V gene data show CDR1 as SEHNR and CDR2 as FQNEAQ (reference sequence). This CDR3 is 14 amino acids long.

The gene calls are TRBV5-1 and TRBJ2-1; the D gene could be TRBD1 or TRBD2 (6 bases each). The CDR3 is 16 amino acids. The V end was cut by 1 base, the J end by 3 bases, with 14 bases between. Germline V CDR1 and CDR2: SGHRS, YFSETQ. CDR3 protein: CASSLSGGLFYNEQFF. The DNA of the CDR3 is TGCGCCAGCAGCTTGTCTGGGGGGCTCTTCTACAATGAGCAGTTCTTC.

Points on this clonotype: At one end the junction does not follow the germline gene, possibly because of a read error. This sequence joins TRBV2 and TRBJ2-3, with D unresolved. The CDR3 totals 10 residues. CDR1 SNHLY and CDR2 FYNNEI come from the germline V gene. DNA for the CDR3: TGTACCAGCAGTACAGCTACGCAGTATTTT. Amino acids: CTSSTATQYF.

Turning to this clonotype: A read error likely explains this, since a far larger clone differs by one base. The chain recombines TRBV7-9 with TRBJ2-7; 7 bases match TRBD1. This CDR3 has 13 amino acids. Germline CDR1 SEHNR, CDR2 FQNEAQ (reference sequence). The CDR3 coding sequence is TGTGCCAGCAGCAGCCGGGACAGCTACGGGCAGTACTTC. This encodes CASSSRDSYGQYF.

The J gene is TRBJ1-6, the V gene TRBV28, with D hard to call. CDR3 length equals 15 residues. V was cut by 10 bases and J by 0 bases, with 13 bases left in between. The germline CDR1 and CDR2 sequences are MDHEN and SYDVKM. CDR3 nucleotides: TGTGCCACACAGAGCCACAGCTCCTATAATTCACCCCTCCACTTT. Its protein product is CATQSHSSYNSPLHF.

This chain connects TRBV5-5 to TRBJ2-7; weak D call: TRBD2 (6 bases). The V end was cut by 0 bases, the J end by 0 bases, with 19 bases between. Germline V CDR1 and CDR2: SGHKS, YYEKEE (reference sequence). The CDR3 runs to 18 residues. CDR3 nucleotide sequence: TGTGCCAGCAGCTTGGAGGTTTCGTGGAGGGGCTCCTCCTACGAGCAGTACTTC. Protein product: CASSLEVSWRGSSYEQYF.

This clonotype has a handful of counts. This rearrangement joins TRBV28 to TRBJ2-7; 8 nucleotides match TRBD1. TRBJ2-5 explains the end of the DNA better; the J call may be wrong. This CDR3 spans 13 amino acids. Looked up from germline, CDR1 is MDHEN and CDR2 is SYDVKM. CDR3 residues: CASSPWTGQTQYF. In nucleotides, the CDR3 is TGTGCCAGCAGTCCCTGGACAGGGCAGACCCAGTACTTC.

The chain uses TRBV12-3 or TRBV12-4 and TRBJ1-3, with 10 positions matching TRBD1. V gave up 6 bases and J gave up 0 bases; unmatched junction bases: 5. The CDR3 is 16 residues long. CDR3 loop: CASRGTGANSGNTIYF. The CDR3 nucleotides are TGTGCCAGCAGGGGGACAGGGGCCAACTCTGGAAACACCATATATTTT.

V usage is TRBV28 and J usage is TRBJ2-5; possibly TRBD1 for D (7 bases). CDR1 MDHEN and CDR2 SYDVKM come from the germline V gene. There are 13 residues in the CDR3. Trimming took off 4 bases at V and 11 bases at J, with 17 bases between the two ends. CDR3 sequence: CASSYQGGGEQYF. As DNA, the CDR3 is TGTGCCAGCAGTTATCAGGGGGGCGGGGAGCAGTACTTC.